This T cell receptor beta chain emerged from a study of blood T cells in healthy people across ages. A second roughly 6 to 11 cycle PCR used barcoded and J-beta primers. MiXCR was run by TCRdb on the 5' RACE reads, yielding one entry per CDR3 protein. The sample contains around 940,000 distinct CDR3 sequences, 51% of which appear only once. CDR3 length equals 13 residues. The V and J ends lost 6 bases and 2 bases, in that order; junction bases with no gene match: 6. In germline, CDR1 is DFQATT, CDR2 SNEGSKA (reference sequence). Findings and limits, study-wide: Diversity was higher, and naive CD4+ cells more numerous, in long-lived donors than in aged donors. Getting older went along with TCR beta diversity per million T cells dropping roughly linearly.

As regards this clonotype: Its matching antigen is unknown.

Samples each had at least 5 micrograms of total RNA extracted. The sequence was obtained from a woman aged 55 to 70 in good health. Sequencing was carried out using blood. J is TRBJ2-5 and V is TRBV20-1; 7 bases match TRBD1. CDR3 residues: CSANRGWQETQYF. CDR3 nucleotide sequence: TGCAGTGCCAACAGGGGATGGCAAGAGACCCAGTACTTC.